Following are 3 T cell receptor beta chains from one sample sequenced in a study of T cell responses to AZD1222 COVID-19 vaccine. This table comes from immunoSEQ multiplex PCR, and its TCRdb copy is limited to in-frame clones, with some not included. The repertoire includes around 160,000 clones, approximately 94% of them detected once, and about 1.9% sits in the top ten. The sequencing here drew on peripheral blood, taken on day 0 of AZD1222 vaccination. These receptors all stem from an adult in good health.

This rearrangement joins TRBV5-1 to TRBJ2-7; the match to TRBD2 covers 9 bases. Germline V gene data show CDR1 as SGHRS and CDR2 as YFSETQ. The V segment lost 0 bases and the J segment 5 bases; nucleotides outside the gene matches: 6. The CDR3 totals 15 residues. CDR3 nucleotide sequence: TGCGCCAGCAGCTTGGAGGTAGCGGGGGCCGACGAGCAGTACTTC. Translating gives CASSLEVAGADEQYF.

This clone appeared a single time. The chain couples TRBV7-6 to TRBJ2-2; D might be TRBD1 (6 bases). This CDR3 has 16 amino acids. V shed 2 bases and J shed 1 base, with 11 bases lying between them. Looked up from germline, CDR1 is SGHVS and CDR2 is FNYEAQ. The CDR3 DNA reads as TGTGCCAGCAGCTTAAATTTGGGACAGAACACCGGGGAGCTGTTTTTT. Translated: CASSLNLGQNTGELFF.

The CDR3 region has the DNA TGTGCCAGCAGCTTAGGGGGGGACCAGCCCCAGCATTTT. Its translation is CASSLGGDQPQHF. The chain links TRBV11-2 to TRBJ1-5, with D possibly TRBD1 on 5 matching bases. Germline V gene data show CDR1 as SGHAT and CDR2 as FQNNGV. V was cut by 1 base and J by 7 bases, with 8 bases left in between. This CDR3 contains 13 residues.